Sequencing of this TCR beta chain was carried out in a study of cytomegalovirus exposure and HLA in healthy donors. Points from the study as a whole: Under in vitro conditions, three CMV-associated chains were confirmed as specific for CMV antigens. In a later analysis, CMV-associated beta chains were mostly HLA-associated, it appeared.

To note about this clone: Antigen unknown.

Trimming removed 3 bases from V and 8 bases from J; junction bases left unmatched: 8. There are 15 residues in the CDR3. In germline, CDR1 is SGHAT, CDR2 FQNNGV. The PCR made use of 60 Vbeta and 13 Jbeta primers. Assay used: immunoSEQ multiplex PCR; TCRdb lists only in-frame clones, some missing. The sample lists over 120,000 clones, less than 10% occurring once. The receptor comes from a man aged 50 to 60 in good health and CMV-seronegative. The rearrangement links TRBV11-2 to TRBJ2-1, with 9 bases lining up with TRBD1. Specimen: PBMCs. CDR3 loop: CASSFNRGLVDEQFF. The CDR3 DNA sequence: TGTGCCAGCAGCTTTAACAGGGGGCTCGTGGATGAGCAGTTCTTC.